This T cell receptor (beta chain) was identified in a study of human T cells and chemical hapten exposure. Indicated time point: patch test 1, 2 weeks after DPC sensitization. The sample's treatment: therapeutic diphenylcyclopropenone sensitization with weekly scalp DPC. As concerns this clonotype: Its matching antigen is unknown.

This CDR3 has 16 amino acids. The V gene's germline CDR1 is MNHEY and CDR2 SVGAGI. Trimming took off 1 base at V and 1 base at J, with 8 bases between the two ends. TCRdb re-derived calls from the RACE reads in MiXCR, one entry per CDR3 protein. The profile shows about 100,000 distinct CDR3 sequences, about 10% of them singletons. General observations from the study: Patch test score rose with PT1 expanded TCRs, significant at 8, 16, 32, not 4.

This clonotype originated in a middle-aged man with alopecia areata. Some clones in this sample may be carry-over from other donors' samples. The source was whole blood, collected in connection with sensitization to the hapten diphenylcyclopropenone (DPC). This sequence joins TRBV6-5 and TRBJ2-6; D unresolved. The CDR3 region has the DNA TGTGCCAGCAGTTACTTACGGTTTTCTGGGGCCAACGTCCTGACTTTC. The encoded protein is CASSYLRFSGANVLTF.